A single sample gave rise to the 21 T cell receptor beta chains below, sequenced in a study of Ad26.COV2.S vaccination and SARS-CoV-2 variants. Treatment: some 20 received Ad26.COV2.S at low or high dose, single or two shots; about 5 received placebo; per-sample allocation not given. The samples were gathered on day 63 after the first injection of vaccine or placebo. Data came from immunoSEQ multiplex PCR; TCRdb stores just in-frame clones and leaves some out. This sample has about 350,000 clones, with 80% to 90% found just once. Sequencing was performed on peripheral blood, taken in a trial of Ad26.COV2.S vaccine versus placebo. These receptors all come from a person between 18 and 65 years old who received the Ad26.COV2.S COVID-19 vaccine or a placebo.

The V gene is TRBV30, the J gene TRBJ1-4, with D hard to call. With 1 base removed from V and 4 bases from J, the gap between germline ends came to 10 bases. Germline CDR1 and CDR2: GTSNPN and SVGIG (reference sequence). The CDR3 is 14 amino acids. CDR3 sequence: CAWSALYFNEKLFF. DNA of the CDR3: TGTGCCTGGAGTGCCCTCTACTTTAATGAAAAACTGTTTTTT.

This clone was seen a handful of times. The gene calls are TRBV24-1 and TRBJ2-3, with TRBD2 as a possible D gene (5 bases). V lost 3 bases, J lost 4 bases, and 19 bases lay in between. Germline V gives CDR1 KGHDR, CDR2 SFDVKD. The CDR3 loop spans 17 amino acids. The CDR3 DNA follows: TGTGCCACCAGTGATATGACGGGATCTCGAGCCCCAGATACGCAGTATTTT. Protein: CATSDMTGSRAPDTQYF.

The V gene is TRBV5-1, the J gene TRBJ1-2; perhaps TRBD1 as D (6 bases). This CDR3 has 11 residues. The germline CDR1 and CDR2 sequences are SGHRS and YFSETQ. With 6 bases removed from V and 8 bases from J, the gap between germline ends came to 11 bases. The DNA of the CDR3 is TGCGCCAGCACCGAGGGGGAGGGCTACACCTTC. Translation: CASTEGEGYTF.

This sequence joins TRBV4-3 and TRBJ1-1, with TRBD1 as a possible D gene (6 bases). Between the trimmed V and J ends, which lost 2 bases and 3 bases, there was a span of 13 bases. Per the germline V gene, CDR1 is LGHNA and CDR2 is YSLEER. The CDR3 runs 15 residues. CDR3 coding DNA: TGCGCCAGCAGCCAACTTCAGGGGTTCGACACTGAAGCTTTCTTT. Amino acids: CASSQLQGFDTEAFF.

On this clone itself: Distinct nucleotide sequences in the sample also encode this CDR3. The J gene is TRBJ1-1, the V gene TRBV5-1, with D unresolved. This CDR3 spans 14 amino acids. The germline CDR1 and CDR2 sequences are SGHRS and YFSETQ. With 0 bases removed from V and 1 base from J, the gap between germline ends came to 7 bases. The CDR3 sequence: CASSLGRRNTEAFF. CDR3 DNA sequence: TGCGCCAGCAGCTTGGGACGGAGGAACACTGAAGCTTTCTTT.

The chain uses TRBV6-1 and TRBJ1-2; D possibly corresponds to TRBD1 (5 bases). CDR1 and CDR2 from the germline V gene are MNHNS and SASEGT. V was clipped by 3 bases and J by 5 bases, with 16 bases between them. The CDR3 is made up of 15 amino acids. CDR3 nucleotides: TGTGCCAGCAGTGATGGACGGGGCCGGGGTTATGGCTACACCTTC. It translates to CASSDGRGRGYGYTF.

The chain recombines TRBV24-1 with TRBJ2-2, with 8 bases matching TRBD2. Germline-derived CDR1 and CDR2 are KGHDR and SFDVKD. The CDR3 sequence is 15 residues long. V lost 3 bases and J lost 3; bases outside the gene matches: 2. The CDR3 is CATSDPTSDTGELFF. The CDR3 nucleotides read TGTGCCACCAGTGATCCGACTAGCGACACCGGGGAGCTGTTTTTT.

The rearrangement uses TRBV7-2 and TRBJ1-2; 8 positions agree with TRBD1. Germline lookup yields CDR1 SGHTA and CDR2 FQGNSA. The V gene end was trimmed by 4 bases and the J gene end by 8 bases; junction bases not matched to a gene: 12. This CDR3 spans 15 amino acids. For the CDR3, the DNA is TGTGCCAGCAGCTCCCCTACTTGGACAGGGTTCGGCTACACCTTC. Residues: CASSSPTWTGFGYTF.

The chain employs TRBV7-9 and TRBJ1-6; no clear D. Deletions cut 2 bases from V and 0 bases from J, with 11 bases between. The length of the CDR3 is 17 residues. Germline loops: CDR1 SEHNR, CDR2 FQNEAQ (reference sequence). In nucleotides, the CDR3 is TGTGCCAGCAGCTTACGGCGTCTGGGCTCCTATAATTCACCCCTCCACTTT. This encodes CASSLRRLGSYNSPLHF.

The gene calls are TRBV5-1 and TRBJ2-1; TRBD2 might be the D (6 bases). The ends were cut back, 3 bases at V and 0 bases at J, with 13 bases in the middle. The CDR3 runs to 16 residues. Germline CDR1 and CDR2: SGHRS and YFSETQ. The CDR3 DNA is TGCGCCAGCAGCTACTTAGCGGATAGCTCCTACAATGAGCAGTTCTTC. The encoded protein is CASSYLADSSYNEQFF.

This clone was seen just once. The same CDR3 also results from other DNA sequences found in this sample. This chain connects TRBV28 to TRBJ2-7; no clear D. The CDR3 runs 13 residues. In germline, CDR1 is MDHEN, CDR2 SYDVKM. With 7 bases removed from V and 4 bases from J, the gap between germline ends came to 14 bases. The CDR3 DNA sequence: TGTGCCAGCACCCCAGCATCTGTTTACGAGCAGTACTTC. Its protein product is CASTPASVYEQYF.

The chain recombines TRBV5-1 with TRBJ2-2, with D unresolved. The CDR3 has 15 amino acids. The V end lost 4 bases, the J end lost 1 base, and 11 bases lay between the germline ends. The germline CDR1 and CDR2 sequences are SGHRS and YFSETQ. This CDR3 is CASSPRWENTGELFF. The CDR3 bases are TGCGCCAGCAGCCCCCGATGGGAGAACACCGGGGAGCTGTTTTTT.

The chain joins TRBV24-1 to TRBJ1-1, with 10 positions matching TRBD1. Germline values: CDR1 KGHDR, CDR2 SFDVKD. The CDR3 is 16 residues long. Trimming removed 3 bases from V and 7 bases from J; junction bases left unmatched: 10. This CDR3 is CATSDPSRDRGDEAFF. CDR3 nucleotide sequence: TGTGCCACCAGTGATCCGAGCCGGGACAGGGGTGATGAAGCTTTCTTT.

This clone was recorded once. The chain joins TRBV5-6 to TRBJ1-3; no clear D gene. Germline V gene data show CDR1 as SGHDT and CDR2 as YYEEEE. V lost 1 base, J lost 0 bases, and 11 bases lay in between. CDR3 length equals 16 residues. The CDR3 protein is CASSLRARSSGNTIYF. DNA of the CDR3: TGTGCCAGCAGCTTGAGGGCACGATCCTCTGGAAACACCATATATTTT.

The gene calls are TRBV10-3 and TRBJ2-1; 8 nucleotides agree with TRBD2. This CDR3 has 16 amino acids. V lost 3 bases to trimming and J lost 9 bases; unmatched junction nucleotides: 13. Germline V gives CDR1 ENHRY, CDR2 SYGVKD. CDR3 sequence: CAISEYGAGDGGEQFF. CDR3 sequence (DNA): TGTGCCATCAGTGAATATGGAGCGGGAGATGGCGGTGAGCAGTTCTTC.

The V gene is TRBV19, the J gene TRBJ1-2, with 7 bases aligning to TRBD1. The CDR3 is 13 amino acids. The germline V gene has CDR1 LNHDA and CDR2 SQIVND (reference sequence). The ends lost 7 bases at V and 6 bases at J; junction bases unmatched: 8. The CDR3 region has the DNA TGTGCCAGTACCCCAGGGGGGACGCATGGCTACACCTTC. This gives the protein CASTPGGTHGYTF.

CDR3: CASSTTFEANEKLFF. CDR3 coding DNA: TGTGCCAGCAGTACTACCTTCGAGGCTAATGAAAAACTGTTTTTT. The chain employs TRBV6-5 and TRBJ1-4; no firm D call. The V end lost 5 bases, the J end lost 3 bases, and 13 bases lay between the germline ends. This CDR3 region has 15 residues. CDR1 is MNHEY and CDR2 is SVGAGI in the germline V gene.

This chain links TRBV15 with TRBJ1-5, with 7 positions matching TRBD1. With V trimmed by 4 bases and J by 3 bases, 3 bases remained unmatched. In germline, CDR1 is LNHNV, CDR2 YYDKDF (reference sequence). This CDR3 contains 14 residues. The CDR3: CATSTGQVNQPQHF. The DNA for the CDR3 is TGTGCCACCAGCACCGGACAGGTCAATCAGCCCCAGCATTTT.

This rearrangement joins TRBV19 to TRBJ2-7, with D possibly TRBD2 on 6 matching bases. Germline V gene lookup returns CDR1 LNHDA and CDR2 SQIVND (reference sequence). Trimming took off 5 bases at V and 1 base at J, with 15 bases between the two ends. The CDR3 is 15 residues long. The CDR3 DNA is TGTGCCAGTAGTCGCGACGCGGGAACTTCCTACGAGCAGTACTTC. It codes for CASSRDAGTSYEQYF.

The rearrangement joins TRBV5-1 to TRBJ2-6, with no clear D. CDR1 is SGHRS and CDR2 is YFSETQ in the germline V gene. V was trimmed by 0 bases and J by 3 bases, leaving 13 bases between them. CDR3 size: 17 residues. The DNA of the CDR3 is TGCGCCAGCAGCTTGGTGGGTCCAGTCGATGGGGCCAACGTCCTGACTTTC. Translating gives CASSLVGPVDGANVLTF.

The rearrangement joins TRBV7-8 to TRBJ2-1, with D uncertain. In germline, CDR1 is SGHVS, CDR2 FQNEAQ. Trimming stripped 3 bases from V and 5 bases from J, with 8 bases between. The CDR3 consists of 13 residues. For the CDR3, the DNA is TGTGCCAGCAGCTTCGGACCTAACAATGAGCAGTTCTTC. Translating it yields CASSFGPNNEQFF.